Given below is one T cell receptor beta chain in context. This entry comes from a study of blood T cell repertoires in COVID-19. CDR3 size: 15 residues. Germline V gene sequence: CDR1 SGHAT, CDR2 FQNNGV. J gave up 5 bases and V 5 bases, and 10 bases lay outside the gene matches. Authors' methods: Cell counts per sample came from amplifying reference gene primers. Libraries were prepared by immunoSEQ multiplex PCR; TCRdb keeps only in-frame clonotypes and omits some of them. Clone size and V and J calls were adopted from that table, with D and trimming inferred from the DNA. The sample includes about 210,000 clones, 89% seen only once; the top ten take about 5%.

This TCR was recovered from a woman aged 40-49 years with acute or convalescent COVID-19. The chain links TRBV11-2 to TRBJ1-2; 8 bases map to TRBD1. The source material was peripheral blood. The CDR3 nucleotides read TGTGCCAGCAGCCCGAGGGACAGGATGAGATATGGCTACACCTTC. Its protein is CASSPRDRMRYGYTF. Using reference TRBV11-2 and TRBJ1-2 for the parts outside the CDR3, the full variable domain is EAGVAQSPRYKIIEKRQSVAFWCNPISGHATLYWYQQILGQGPKLLIQFQNNGVVDDSQLPKDRFSAERLKGVDSTLKIQPAKLEDSAVYLCASSPRDRMRYGYTFGSGTRLTVV.